The clone carrying this T cell receptor beta chain turned up a few times. The data were produced by immunoSEQ multiplex PCR, yet TCRdb's version contains in-frame clones alone and is incomplete. Of around 180,000 clones in the sample, more than 85% were seen once. Per the germline V gene, CDR1 is MDHEN and CDR2 is SYDVKM. This CDR3 is built from 13 residues. V gave up 10 bases and J gave up 7 bases; unmatched junction bases: 6. This specimen belongs to a study of control samples from healthy donors and cancer patients. This rearrangement joins TRBV28 to TRBJ1-6; 8 bases map to TRBD1. Material for sequencing was blood. The receptor was derived from a woman aged 40 to 50 in good health. The CDR3 DNA reads as TGTGCCATAACAGGGGGGGGCAATTCACCCCTCCACTTT. Its protein product is CAITGGGNSPLHF.